The rows below give T cell receptor beta chains drawn from one sample of a study of T cell changes during pregnancy in multiple sclerosis. Assay: immunoSEQ multiplex PCR; the TCRdb copy retains only in-frame clones and omits some. Of about 50,000 clones in the sample, approximately 95% were seen once. The source material was CD4+ T cells from peripheral blood mononuclear cells, sampled in the third trimester of pregnancy. These TCRs come from a female donor with multiple sclerosis, enrolled in a pregnancy study. The CDR3 runs from the conserved cysteine through the conserved F or W. Each record gives: D gene, V gene, J gene, clone size, CDR3 protein, CDR3 DNA. A D gene is named only where the DNA matches it firmly. Only some rows state a clone size, as once, few, many or a class for expanded clones.

D gene: TRBD1; V gene: TRBV11-2; J gene: TRBJ2-6; clone size: .; CDR3 protein: CASSLVGQGNSGANVLTF; CDR3 DNA: TGTGCCAGCAGCTTAGTGGGACAGGGTAACTCTGGGGCCAACGTCCTGACTTTC
D gene: TRBD1; V gene: TRBV19; J gene: TRBJ2-5; clone size: .; CDR3 protein: CASSPGTGGQETQYF; CDR3 DNA: TGTGCCAGTAGCCCAGGGACAGGGGGCCAAGAGACCCAGTACTTC
D gene: TRBD2; V gene: TRBV7-8; J gene: TRBJ2-5; clone size: .; CDR3 protein: CASSFAAGGSGETQYF; CDR3 DNA: TGTGCCAGCAGCTTTGCGGCGGGGGGCTCCGGGGAGACCCAGTACTTC
D gene: .; V gene: TRBV29-1; J gene: TRBJ1-5; clone size: .; CDR3 protein: CSAMTGSNQPQHF; CDR3 DNA: TGCAGCGCCATGACGGGGAGCAATCAGCCCCAGCATTTT
D gene: .; V gene: TRBV27; J gene: TRBJ2-2; clone size: .; CDR3 protein: CASSQRDGARSTGELFF; CDR3 DNA: TGTGCCAGCAGCCAAAGGGATGGGGCTAGGAGCACCGGGGAGCTGTTTTTT
D gene: .; V gene: TRBV6-5; J gene: TRBJ1-2; clone size: few; CDR3 protein: CASSFNRELLYGYTF; CDR3 DNA: TGTGCCAGCAGTTTCAACCGGGAACTCCTCTATGGCTACACCTTC
D gene: .; V gene: TRBV4-1; J gene: TRBJ2-5; clone size: .; CDR3 protein: CASSQELQGGTQYF; CDR3 DNA: TGCGCCAGCAGCCAAGAATTACAGGGCGGGACCCAGTACTTC
D gene: TRBD1; V gene: TRBV18; J gene: TRBJ1-1; clone size: .; CDR3 protein: CASSPPGQGALSEAFF; CDR3 DNA: TGTGCCAGCTCACCACCGGGACAGGGGGCGTTATCTGAAGCTTTCTTT
D gene: .; V gene: TRBV9; J gene: TRBJ1-6; clone size: .; CDR3 protein: CASSVTGYNSPLHF; CDR3 DNA: TGTGCCAGCAGCGTTACAGGTTATAATTCACCCCTCCACTTT
D gene: TRBD1; V gene: TRBV5-8; J gene: TRBJ1-5; clone size: .; CDR3 protein: CASSLEPGQGNQPQHF; CDR3 DNA: TGTGCCAGCAGCTTGGAACCGGGACAGGGCAATCAGCCCCAGCATTTT
D gene: .; V gene: TRBV7-3; J gene: TRBJ1-6; clone size: few; CDR3 protein: CASSLGAGSNSPLHF; CDR3 DNA: TGTGCCAGCAGCTTAGGGGCAGGCAGTAATTCACCCCTCCACTTT
D gene: .; V gene: TRBV5-1; J gene: TRBJ1-3; clone size: .; CDR3 protein: CASARRDTSSGNTIYF; CDR3 DNA: TGCGCCAGCGCTCGACGGGACACCAGCTCTGGAAACACCATATATTTT
D gene: TRBD1; V gene: TRBV6-6; J gene: TRBJ1-3; clone size: .; CDR3 protein: CASLRGQGANTIYF; CDR3 DNA: TGTGCCAGCTTAAGGGGGCAGGGGGCGAACACCATATATTTT
D gene: .; V gene: TRBV7-3; J gene: TRBJ2-2; clone size: .; CDR3 protein: CASSIANTGELFF; CDR3 DNA: TGTGCCAGCAGCATAGCGAACACCGGGGAGCTGTTTTTT
D gene: TRBD1; V gene: TRBV5-4; J gene: TRBJ2-7; clone size: once; CDR3 protein: CASSYQAGQAHEQYF; CDR3 DNA: TGTGCCAGCAGCTACCAAGCTGGACAGGCACACGAGCAGTACTTC
D gene: .; V gene: TRBV5-1; J gene: TRBJ2-5; clone size: .; CDR3 protein: CASSFGQQNQETQYF; CDR3 DNA: TGCGCCAGCAGCTTTGGGCAGCAGAACCAAGAGACCCAGTACTTC
D gene: TRBD1; V gene: TRBV19; J gene: TRBJ2-6; clone size: .; CDR3 protein: CASSSPTGSGANVLTF; CDR3 DNA: TGTGCCAGTAGTTCCCCGACAGGGTCCGGGGCCAACGTCCTGACTTTC
D gene: .; V gene: TRBV29-1; J gene: TRBJ1-1; clone size: .; CDR3 protein: CSVGGRRNTEAFF; CDR3 DNA: TGCAGCGTTGGAGGGCGTCGGAACACTGAAGCTTTCTTT
D gene: .; V gene: TRBV21-1; J gene: TRBJ1-4; clone size: .; CDR3 protein: CASSKGGQGSEKLFF; CDR3 DNA: TGTGCCAGCAGCAAAGGGGGTCAGGGTAGTGAAAAACTGTTTTTT
D gene: .; V gene: TRBV5-1; J gene: TRBJ2-5; clone size: .; CDR3 protein: CASSAQGGETQYF; CDR3 DNA: TGCGCCAGCAGCGCACAGGGGGGGGAGACCCAGTACTTC
D gene: .; V gene: TRBV4-1; J gene: TRBJ1-5; clone size: .; CDR3 protein: CASSPDSSPLPQHF; CDR3 DNA: TGCGCCAGCAGTCCCGACAGTTCCCCACTCCCCCAGCATTTT
D gene: .; V gene: TRBV18; J gene: TRBJ2-3; clone size: .; CDR3 protein: CASSPLQRGASGTDTQYF; CDR3 DNA: TGTGCCAGCTCACCACTACAGAGGGGGGCTAGCGGAACAGATACGCAGTATTTT
D gene: TRBD1; V gene: TRBV5-1; J gene: TRBJ1-1; clone size: once; CDR3 protein: CASSLGGTVNTEAFF; CDR3 DNA: TGCGCCAGCAGCTTGGGAGGGACAGTGAACACTGAAGCTTTCTTT
D gene: TRBD2; V gene: TRBV5-1; J gene: TRBJ2-5; clone size: .; CDR3 protein: CASSWVRTSGRQETQYF; CDR3 DNA: TGCGCCAGCAGCTGGGTTAGGACTAGCGGGCGCCAAGAGACCCAGTACTTC
D gene: .; V gene: TRBV7-2; J gene: TRBJ2-1; clone size: .; CDR3 protein: CASSFGEHNSYNEQFF; CDR3 DNA: TGTGCCAGCAGCTTTGGAGAGCATAACTCCTACAATGAGCAGTTCTTC
D gene: .; V gene: TRBV12-5; J gene: TRBJ1-2; clone size: .; CDR3 protein: CASGQGGGYTF; CDR3 DNA: TGTGCTAGCGGGCAGGGCGGCGGCTACACCTTC
D gene: .; V gene: TRBV10-3; J gene: TRBJ2-2; clone size: .; CDR3 protein: CAIEGENTGELFF; CDR3 DNA: TGTGCCATCGAGGGAGAAAACACCGGGGAGCTGTTTTTT
D gene: .; V gene: TRBV30; J gene: TRBJ1-3; clone size: .; CDR3 protein: CAWSVGGGNTIYF; CDR3 DNA: TGTGCCTGGAGTGTTGGGGGGGGAAACACCATATATTTT
D gene: TRBD2; V gene: TRBV5-1; J gene: TRBJ2-1; clone size: .; CDR3 protein: CASSSGGRDEQFF; CDR3 DNA: TGCGCCAGCAGCAGCGGGGGGCGGGATGAGCAGTTCTTC
D gene: TRBD1; V gene: TRBV27; J gene: TRBJ1-5; clone size: .; CDR3 protein: CASVFWTGRNQPQHF; CDR3 DNA: TGTGCCAGCGTCTTTTGGACAGGTCGCAATCAGCCCCAGCATTTT
D gene: .; V gene: TRBV2; J gene: TRBJ2-6; clone size: .; CDR3 protein: CASRGDFSGANVLTF; CDR3 DNA: TGTGCCAGCAGGGGAGACTTCTCTGGGGCCAACGTCCTGACTTTC
D gene: TRBD2; V gene: TRBV7-6; J gene: TRBJ2-5; clone size: .; CDR3 protein: CASSPRTSEETQYF; CDR3 DNA: TGTGCCAGCAGCCCTCGGACTAGCGAGGAGACCCAGTACTTC
D gene: .; V gene: TRBV7-2; J gene: TRBJ2-2; clone size: .; CDR3 protein: CASRPTRNTGELFF; CDR3 DNA: TGTGCCAGCAGACCGACTAGGAACACCGGGGAGCTGTTTTTT
D gene: TRBD1; V gene: TRBV7-8; J gene: TRBJ2-2; clone size: .; CDR3 protein: CASSSYTGQGNTGELFF; CDR3 DNA: TGTGCCAGCAGCTCATATACGGGACAGGGGAACACCGGGGAGCTGTTTTTT
D gene: TRBD2; V gene: TRBV30; J gene: TRBJ2-1; clone size: .; CDR3 protein: CAWTSGKNLRNEQFF; CDR3 DNA: TGTGCCTGGACTAGCGGGAAGAACCTTAGGAATGAGCAGTTCTTC
D gene: TRBD2; V gene: TRBV19; J gene: TRBJ2-1; clone size: once; CDR3 protein: CASSKVRASGKSEQFF; CDR3 DNA: TGTGCCAGTAGTAAGGTGAGGGCTAGCGGGAAGAGTGAGCAGTTCTTC
D gene: .; V gene: TRBV9; J gene: TRBJ1-1; clone size: .; CDR3 protein: CASSPRVGAAFF; CDR3 DNA: TGTGCCAGCAGCCCTAGAGTGGGGGCGGCTTTCTTT
D gene: .; V gene: TRBV11-3; J gene: TRBJ1-6; clone size: .; CDR3 protein: CASSLDQNSPLHF; CDR3 DNA: TGTGCCAGCAGCTTAGATCAGAATTCACCCCTCCACTTT
D gene: TRBD2; V gene: TRBV11-1; J gene: TRBJ2-1; clone size: .; CDR3 protein: CASSPLFGLAGALDEQFF; CDR3 DNA: TGTGCCAGCAGCCCGTTATTCGGACTAGCGGGAGCTCTCGATGAGCAGTTCTTC
D gene: TRBD1; V gene: TRBV28; J gene: TRBJ1-3; clone size: .; CDR3 protein: CASMRQGTGNTIYF; CDR3 DNA: TGTGCCAGCATGCGACAGGGGACTGGAAACACCATATATTTT
D gene: .; V gene: TRBV18; J gene: TRBJ1-5; clone size: few; CDR3 protein: CASSPGAVQPQHF; CDR3 DNA: TGTGCCAGCTCACCAGGGGCGGTTCAGCCCCAGCATTTT
D gene: .; V gene: TRBV7-2; J gene: TRBJ2-5; clone size: .; CDR3 protein: CASSLSGLEFVETQYF; CDR3 DNA: TGTGCCAGCAGCTTAAGTGGACTCGAGTTTGTGGAGACCCAGTACTTC
D gene: TRBD2; V gene: TRBV14; J gene: TRBJ2-1; clone size: .; CDR3 protein: CASSPSNQPSGRSYNEQFF; CDR3 DNA: TGTGCCAGCAGCCCATCCAATCAGCCTAGCGGGAGATCCTACAATGAGCAGTTCTTC
D gene: TRBD2; V gene: TRBV5-3; J gene: TRBJ2-1; clone size: .; CDR3 protein: CARSGRASGRPLSYNEQFF; CDR3 DNA: TGTGCCAGAAGCGGTCGCGCTAGCGGGAGGCCCCTATCGTACAATGAGCAGTTCTTC
D gene: TRBD1; V gene: TRBV5-6; J gene: TRBJ2-5; clone size: once; CDR3 protein: CASSFYRGDQETQYF; CDR3 DNA: TGTGCCAGCAGCTTCTACAGGGGCGATCAAGAGACCCAGTACTTC
D gene: .; V gene: TRBV7-2; J gene: TRBJ2-2; clone size: once; CDR3 protein: CASSFSVSSAGELFF; CDR3 DNA: TGTGCCAGCAGCTTCAGCGTGTCCTCTGCCGGGGAGCTGTTTTTT
D gene: .; V gene: TRBV19; J gene: TRBJ1-6; clone size: .; CDR3 protein: CASSIWTANSPLHF; CDR3 DNA: TGTGCCAGTAGTATCTGGACAGCTAATTCACCCCTCCACTTT
D gene: TRBD2; V gene: TRBV15; J gene: TRBJ2-5; clone size: .; CDR3 protein: CATSSGTSDETQYF; CDR3 DNA: TGTGCCACCAGCAGTGGGACTAGCGATGAGACCCAGTACTTC
D gene: TRBD2; V gene: TRBV28; J gene: TRBJ2-3; clone size: .; CDR3 protein: CASRWATSGGGTDTQYF; CDR3 DNA: TGTGCCAGCAGGTGGGCAACTAGCGGAGGAGGGACAGATACGCAGTATTTT
D gene: .; V gene: TRBV5-1; J gene: TRBJ2-5; clone size: few; CDR3 protein: CASTPWGRGPQQETQYF; CDR3 DNA: TGCGCCAGCACCCCCTGGGGGCGGGGGCCCCAACAAGAGACCCAGTACTTC
D gene: .; V gene: TRBV9; J gene: TRBJ2-3; clone size: .; CDR3 protein: CASSAVQGNTDTQYF; CDR3 DNA: TGTGCCAGCAGCGCCGTACAGGGAAACACAGATACGCAGTATTTT
D gene: .; V gene: TRBV10-3; J gene: TRBJ1-2; clone size: .; CDR3 protein: CAISAGGVYGYTF; CDR3 DNA: TGTGCCATCAGTGCCGGGGGAGTCTATGGCTACACCTTC
D gene: TRBD1; V gene: TRBV5-4; J gene: TRBJ2-5; clone size: .; CDR3 protein: CASSGTGLQETQYF; CDR3 DNA: TGTGCCAGCAGCGGGACAGGGTTGCAAGAGACCCAGTACTTC
D gene: TRBD2; V gene: TRBV11-3; J gene: TRBJ2-2; clone size: .; CDR3 protein: CASSLDSRGGNTGELFF; CDR3 DNA: TGTGCCAGCAGCTTAGATTCGCGGGGGGGCAACACCGGGGAGCTGTTTTTT
D gene: TRBD1; V gene: TRBV19; J gene: TRBJ2-7; clone size: .; CDR3 protein: CASSTRGTGSYEQYF; CDR3 DNA: TGTGCCAGTAGTACCCGCGGGACAGGGTCCTACGAGCAGTACTTC